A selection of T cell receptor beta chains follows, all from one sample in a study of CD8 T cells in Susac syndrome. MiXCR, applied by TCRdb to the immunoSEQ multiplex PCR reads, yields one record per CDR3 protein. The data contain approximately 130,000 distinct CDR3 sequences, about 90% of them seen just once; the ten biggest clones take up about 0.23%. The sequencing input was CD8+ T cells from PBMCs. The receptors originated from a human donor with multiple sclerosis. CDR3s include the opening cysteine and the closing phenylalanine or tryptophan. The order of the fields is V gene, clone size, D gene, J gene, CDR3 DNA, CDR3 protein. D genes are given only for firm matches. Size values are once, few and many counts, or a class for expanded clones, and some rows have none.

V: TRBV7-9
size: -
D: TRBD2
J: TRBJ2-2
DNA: TGTGCCAGCAGTCCGACTAGCGGGACGAACACCGGGGAGCTGTTTTTT
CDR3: CASSPTSGTNTGELFF

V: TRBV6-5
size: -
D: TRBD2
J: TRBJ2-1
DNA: TGTGCCAGCAGTTATGGGTCTAGCGGGTATCCCTACAATGAGCAGTTCTTC
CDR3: CASSYGSSGYPYNEQFF

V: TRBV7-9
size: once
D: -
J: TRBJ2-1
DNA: TGTGCCAGCAGCTTAGGGGCGGGGAATGAGCAGTTCTTC
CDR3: CASSLGAGNEQFF

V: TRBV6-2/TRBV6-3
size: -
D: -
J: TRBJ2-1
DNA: TGTGCCAGCAGTTACCCCGATGAGCAGTTCTTC
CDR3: CASSYPDEQFF

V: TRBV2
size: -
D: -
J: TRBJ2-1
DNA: TGTGCCAGCTTGCAGAATGAGCAGTTCTTC
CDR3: CASLQNEQFF

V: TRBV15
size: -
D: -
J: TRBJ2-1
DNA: TGTGCCACCAGCAGAGATCGGGGGACAAGGGCGGAGCAGTTCTTC
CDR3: CATSRDRGTRAEQFF

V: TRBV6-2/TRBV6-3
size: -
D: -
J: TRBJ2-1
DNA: TGTGCCAGCAGTGCCCTGTGGAATGAGCAGTTCTTC
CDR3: CASSALWNEQFF

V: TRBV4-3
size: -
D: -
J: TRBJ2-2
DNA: TGCGCCAGCAACGACTTCGGGACACCGAACACCGGGGAGCTGTTTTTT
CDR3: CASNDFGTPNTGELFF

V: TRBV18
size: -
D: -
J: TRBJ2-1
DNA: TGTGCCAGCTCACCGGGGCTATTCCGTTACAATGAGCAGTTCTTC
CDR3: CASSPGLFRYNEQFF

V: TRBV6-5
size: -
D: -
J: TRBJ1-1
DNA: TGTGCCAGCAGTTACGGGGTCGAGGGCACTGAAGCTTTCTTT
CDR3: CASSYGVEGTEAFF